Presented here are 12 T cell receptor beta chains from one specimen sequenced in a study of early T cells in non-severe SARS-CoV-2 infection listed by TCRdb under 2021. The protocol used for the library was 5' RACE. Sequenced on a NextSeq 500. The public reads were reprocessed in TCRdb via fastp at Q25 and MiXCR, keeping in-frame beta chains. One record per CDR3 amino acid sequence lists the most common genes and DNA. The sample table records more than 85,000 distinct CDR3 sequences; around 16% of these occur just once. About 5% of the sample comes from the top ten. Material: whole blood, obtained at baseline. Source of these receptors: an adult who was a healthcare worker with PCR-confirmed SARS-CoV-2 infection or an uninfected control (not recorded which).

The chain recombines TRBV20-1 with TRBJ2-3; D might be TRBD1 or TRBD2, each matching 5 bases. This CDR3 is 16 amino acids long. Germline V lookup: CDR1 DFQATT, CDR2 SNEGSKA (reference sequence). The V end lost 6 bases, the J end lost 0 bases, and 19 bases lay between the germline ends. The CDR3 protein is CSAQLGLRGSTDTQYF. Here the CDR3 DNA reads TGCAGTGCCCAATTGGGGCTCCGCGGGAGCACAGATACGCAGTATTTT.

This clonotype was seen more than once but under ten times. V gene TRBV7-2 combines with J gene TRBJ2-1; tentative D call: TRBD2 (6 bases). The CDR3 is 15 residues long. Trimming stripped 4 bases from V and 0 bases from J, with 10 bases between. Germline V CDR1 and CDR2: SGHTA, FQGNSA. This CDR3 reads CASSYGRTSYNEQFF. Here the CDR3 DNA reads TGTGCCAGCAGCTATGGGAGGACCTCCTACAATGAGCAGTTCTTC.

CDR3 in DNA: TGCGCCAGCAGCCCGAGACTAGTTACAGATACGCAGTATTTT. This translates into CASSPRLVTDTQYF. The rearrangement links TRBV5-1 to TRBJ2-3; D possibly corresponds to TRBD2 (6 bases). CDR1 is SGHRS, CDR2 YFSETQ, per germline. V gave up 4 bases and J gave up 3 bases, with 12 bases separating them. The CDR3 extends over 14 amino acids. The full variable domain, completed using reference TRBV5-1 and TRBJ2-3, is KAGVTQTPRYLIKTRGQQVTLSCSPISGHRSVSWYQQTPGQGLQFLFEYFSETQRNKGNFPGRFSGRQFSNSRSEMNVSTLELGDSALYLCASSPRLVTDTQYFGPGTRLTVL.

This clonotype was counted a few times. The chain links TRBV28 to TRBJ2-3, with D perhaps TRBD1 (5 bases). Germline V gives CDR1 MDHEN, CDR2 SYDVKM. The CDR3 runs 15 residues. The V end was cut by 1 base, the J end by 5 bases, with 13 bases between. CDR3 residues: CASSLSGNRGDTQYF. DNA of the CDR3: TGTGCCAGCAGTTTATCTGGAAATAGGGGAGATACGCAGTATTTT.

This clonotype appeared a few times. The chain has TRBV19 and TRBJ1-2; D call uncertain. Trimming took off 6 bases at V and 2 bases at J, with 4 bases between the two ends. This CDR3 has 11 residues. Germline CDR1 and CDR2: LNHDA and SQIVND (reference sequence). CDR3 in amino acids: CASRFNYGYTF. The CDR3 nucleotides are TGTGCCAGTAGATTCAACTATGGCTACACCTTC.

In this sample, this clonotype turned up many times. The chain employs TRBV12-3 or TRBV12-4 and TRBJ2-5; the D gene is possibly TRBD2 (7 bases). With 3 bases removed from V and 7 bases from J, the gap between germline ends came to 24 bases. This CDR3 is built from 17 residues. The CDR3 coding sequence is TGTGCCAGCAGTTTCCATGGCGGGGGCAGGGGCCATGGGACCCAGTACTTC. Amino acids: CASSFHGGGRGHGTQYF.

This clonotype was found a few times. The chain recombines TRBV24-1 with TRBJ2-5; D tentatively reads TRBD1 or TRBD2 (5 bases each). The CDR3 sequence is 15 residues long. Germline V gene lookup returns CDR1 KGHDR and CDR2 SFDVKD. The V and J ends lost 1 base and 2 bases respectively, with 10 bases between them. CDR3 loop: CATSDFWGGQETQYF. The CDR3 DNA follows: TGTGCCACCAGTGATTTCTGGGGCGGGCAAGAGACCCAGTACTTC.

This clonotype has a handful of counts. The chain uses TRBV20-1 and TRBJ2-7; possibly TRBD2 for D (6 bases). CDR3 length: 13 amino acids. Trimming pared 6 bases from V and 4 bases from J, leaving 16 bases between. CDR1 is DFQATT, CDR2 SNEGSKA, per germline (reference sequence). The CDR3 region is CSAPGGIRYEQYF. The CDR3, as DNA: TGCAGTGCCCCCGGCGGGATCAGATACGAGCAGTACTTC.

This clonotype was seen at least ten times. V and J are TRBV7-9 and TRBJ2-2, with unresolved D. This CDR3 has 11 amino acids. Deletions cut 5 bases from V and 6 bases from J, with 4 bases between. Looked up from germline, CDR1 is SEHNR and CDR2 is FQNEAQ (reference sequence). This CDR3 reads CASSTSGELFF. The CDR3 nucleotides read TGTGCCAGCAGCACGTCCGGGGAGCTGTTTTTT.

This clonotype was observed at least ten times. This sequence joins TRBV27 and TRBJ1-5; TRBD1 matches at 7 bases. The CDR3 extends over 14 amino acids. CDR1 and CDR2 from the germline V gene are MNHEY and SMNVEV (reference sequence). With V trimmed by 6 bases and J by 0 bases, 2 bases remained unmatched. The CDR3 DNA reads TGTGCCAGCAGGGGGACAGATAGCAATCAGCCCCAGCATTTT. Amino acid sequence: CASRGTDSNQPQHF.

The rearrangement uses TRBV11-2 and TRBJ1-1; 8 bases are shared with TRBD1. V lost 5 bases to trimming and J lost 11 bases; unmatched junction nucleotides: 7. Germline V gene sequence: CDR1 SGHAT, CDR2 FQNNGV. The CDR3 covers 12 residues. CDR3 nucleotide sequence: TGTGCCAGCAGCCCACTGGACAGGGAGGCTTTCTTT. It specifies CASSPLDREAFF.

V usage is TRBV6-2 or TRBV6-3 and J usage is TRBJ2-5, with a possible D match to TRBD2 (5 bases). Trimming took 6 bases from V and 5 from J, leaving 19 bases between them. Germline lookup yields CDR1 MNHEY and CDR2 SVGEGT. This CDR3 has 15 amino acids. CDR3 protein: CASSRPYGKPETQYF. CDR3 sequence (DNA): TGTGCCAGCAGCCGACCCTACGGGAAACCGGAGACCCAGTACTTC.